This T cell receptor beta chain was sequenced for a study of cytotoxic CD8 clonotypes in ibrutinib-treated CLL. About the study: Within the patient group, around twelve were relapsed/refractory and roughly 16 treatment-naive, and 17 were IGHV unmutated. Study findings and constraints: Baseline clonality, above age-matched healthy donor levels, tracked circulating CD8+ T-cell counts. Having risen at ibrutinib response, clonality had fallen back toward baseline by progression.

CDR1 and CDR2 from the germline V gene are SGHTA and FQGNSA. V was pared by 5 bases and J by 5 bases, with 11 bases of the junction left unmatched. The CDR3 has 16 amino acids. A remark on this clone: Its antigen remains unknown.

With cryopreserved PBMCs as the source, roughly 1.8 micrograms of genomic DNA went to TCR beta libraries. Profiled with immunoSEQ multiplex PCR; TCRdb holds only in-frame clones, not every one. The repertoire holds approximately 210,000 clones, with approximately 68% as singletons. The specimen was PBMCs, collected after 24 months of ibrutinib treatment. The TCR comes from a human donor with chronic lymphocytic leukemia. The chain uses TRBV7-2 and TRBJ2-1; TRBD2 matches 8 bases. CDR3: CASSPWGLGTHNEQFF. CDR3 in DNA: TGTGCCAGCAGCCCTTGGGGACTAGGGACCCACAATGAGCAGTTCTTC.